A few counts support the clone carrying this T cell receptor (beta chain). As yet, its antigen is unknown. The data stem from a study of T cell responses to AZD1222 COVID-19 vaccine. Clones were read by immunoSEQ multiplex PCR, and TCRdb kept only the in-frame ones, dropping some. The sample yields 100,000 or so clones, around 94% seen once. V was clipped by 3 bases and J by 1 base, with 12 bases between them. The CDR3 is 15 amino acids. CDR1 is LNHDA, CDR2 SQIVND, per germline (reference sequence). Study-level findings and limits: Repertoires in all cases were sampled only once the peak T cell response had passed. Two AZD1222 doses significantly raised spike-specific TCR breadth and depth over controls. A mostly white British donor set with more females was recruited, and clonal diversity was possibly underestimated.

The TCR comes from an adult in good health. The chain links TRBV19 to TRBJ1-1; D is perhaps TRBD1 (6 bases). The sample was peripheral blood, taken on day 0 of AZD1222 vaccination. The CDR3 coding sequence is TGTGCCAGTAGTATGGGGGGGCAGACGAACACTGAAGCTTTCTTT. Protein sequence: CASSMGGQTNTEAFF.